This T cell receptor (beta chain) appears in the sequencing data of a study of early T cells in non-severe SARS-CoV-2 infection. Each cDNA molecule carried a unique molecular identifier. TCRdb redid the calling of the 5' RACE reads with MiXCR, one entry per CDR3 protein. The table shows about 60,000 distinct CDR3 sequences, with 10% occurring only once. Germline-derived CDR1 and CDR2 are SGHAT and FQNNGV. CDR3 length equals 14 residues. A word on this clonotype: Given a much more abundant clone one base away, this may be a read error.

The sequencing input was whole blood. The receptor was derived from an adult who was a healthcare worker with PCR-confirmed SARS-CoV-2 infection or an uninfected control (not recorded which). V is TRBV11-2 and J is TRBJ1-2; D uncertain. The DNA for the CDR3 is TGTGCCAGCAGCCGAAGTCTTCTCCAAAGGAGCTACATCTTC. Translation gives CASSRSLLQRSYIF. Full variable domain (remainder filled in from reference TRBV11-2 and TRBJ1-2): EAGVAQSPRYKIIEKRQSVAFWCNPISGHATLYWYQQILGQGPKLLIQFQNNGVVDDSQLPKDRFSAERLKGVDSTLKIQPAKLEDSAVYLCASSRSLLQRSYIFGSGTRLTVV.